This TCR beta chain was documented in a study of blood T cells in healthy people across ages. Study results and caveats: Higher diversity and more naive CD4+ cells were features of long-lived donors, compared to aged donors.

The second PCR ran about 6 to 12 cycles with a sample-barcoded 5' primer and J-beta primers. Researchers report that a template-switch adaptor with 12 random nucleotides tagged each cDNA molecule. TCRdb reprocessed the 5' RACE reads via MiXCR and lists one record per CDR3 protein. The table includes approximately 800,000 distinct CDR3 sequences, 45% to 70% detected once. This clonotype has more than one count but fewer than ten. The antigen is unknown. The CDR3 runs 14 residues. V lost 6 bases and J lost 4; bases outside the gene matches: 8. The receptor comes from a man aged 40-50 years in good health. The chain is built from TRBV12-3 or TRBV12-4 and TRBJ1-2, with 7 bases that match TRBD1. Sequencing was carried out using blood. Here the CDR3 DNA reads TGTGCCAGCAGCCGGGACAGCCAACTCTATGGCTACACCTTC. Its translation: CASSRDSQLYGYTF.